These 32 T cell receptor beta chains share one sample of origin, sequenced in a study of brain T cells in children with intractable seizures. The assay was immunoSEQ multiplex PCR, and TCRdb's table has in-frame clones only and misses some. The table shows under 400,000 clones, with approximately 93% occurring only once. Described time point: blood from clinic visit 5 months post-surgery; TSC patient then seizure free. The specimen was peripheral blood, collected roughly 5 months after surgery. Receptors originate from a boy in the first two years of life with tuberous sclerosis and intractable seizures.

The chain uses TRBV29-1 and TRBJ2-5, with TRBD1 as a possible D gene (5 bases). The CDR3 sequence is 15 residues long. Germline values: CDR1 SQVTM, CDR2 ANQGSEA. V was shortened by 3 bases and J by 2 bases, with 16 bases between the two germline ends. Here the CDR3 DNA reads TGCAGCGTTGACCGGCGCGCCAGGGAACAAGAGACCCAGTACTTC. Translated, it gives CSVDRRAREQETQYF. Variable domain in full (rest from reference TRBV29-1 and TRBJ2-5): SAVISQKPSRDICQRGTSLTIQCQVDSQVTMMFWYRQQPGQSLTLIATANQGSEATYESGFVIDKFPISRPNLTFSTLTVSNMSPEDSSIYLCSVDRRAREQETQYFGPGTRLLVL.

The CDR3 bases are TGTGCCAGCAGTCGTGTTTGGGGGGCTCGGGATGGCTACACCTTC. Translation gives CASSRVWGARDGYTF. This rearrangement joins TRBV27 to TRBJ1-2; D is possibly TRBD1 (6 bases). Trimming stripped 5 bases from V and 6 bases from J, with 19 bases between. Germline CDR1 is MNHEY and CDR2 is SMNVEV (reference sequence). This CDR3 is 15 amino acids long.

The J gene is TRBJ2-2, the V gene TRBV10-2; 8 nucleotides agree with TRBD2. The CDR3 extends over 16 amino acids. Germline CDR1 and CDR2: WSHSY and SAAADI. With 5 bases clipped from V and 3 bases from J, the junction kept 8 bases outside the gene matches. This chain's CDR3 is CASSLTSAPDTGELFF. For the CDR3, the DNA is TGCGCCAGCAGTTTGACTAGCGCTCCTGACACCGGGGAGCTGTTTTTT.

The chain carries TRBV4-2 and TRBJ1-1; 9 nucleotides match TRBD1. J gave up 5 bases and V 0 bases, and 4 bases lay outside the gene matches. Germline-derived CDR1 and CDR2 are LGHNA and YNFKEQ. The CDR3 loop spans 15 amino acids. CDR3 sequence: CASSQETGTGTEAFF. The CDR3 DNA sequence: TGTGCCAGCAGCCAAGAAACCGGGACAGGGACTGAAGCTTTCTTT.

The CDR3 DNA sequence: TGTGCCAGCACCCCGGGGGAGGGTGGGTCCTATGGCTACACCTTC. It is translated as CASTPGEGGSYGYTF. The chain uses TRBV6-5 and TRBJ1-2; TRBD1 is a possible D gene (5 bases). CDR1 and CDR2 from the germline V gene are MNHEY and SVGAGI. V lost 7 bases, J lost 4 bases, and 19 bases lay in between. The CDR3 has 15 residues.

V is TRBV30 and J is TRBJ2-1; 7 bases map to TRBD2. The CDR3 totals 18 residues. Germline-derived CDR1 and CDR2 are GTSNPN and SVGIG (reference sequence). J lost 2 bases, V lost 2 bases, and 15 bases had no gene match. CDR3 nucleotides: TGTGCCTGGAGTCCAGGCTCCCGTTACCTAGCGGCCTACAATGAGCAGTTCTTC. Translating gives CAWSPGSRYLAAYNEQFF.

This chain uses TRBV10-3 with TRBJ2-5; TRBD2 matches at 14 bases. This CDR3 has 16 amino acids. Looked up from germline, CDR1 is ENHRY and CDR2 is SYGVKD. Trimming took 6 bases from V and 5 from J; bases not matched to a gene: 8. The CDR3 bases are TGTGCCATCAGGAACCCGACTAGCGGGGGGGTGGAGACCCAGTACTTC. This gives the protein CAIRNPTSGGVETQYF.

The genes are TRBV6-5 and TRBJ2-7, with a tentative D call TRBD1 (5 bases). Trimming took off 0 bases at V and 2 bases at J, with 11 bases between the two ends. Germline V CDR1 and CDR2: MNHEY, SVGAGI. There are 15 residues in the CDR3. CDR3 loop: CASSYSREGPYEQYF. In nucleotides, the CDR3 is TGTGCCAGCAGTTACTCCAGGGAAGGTCCCTACGAGCAGTACTTC.

The table lists this clone with a count of one. The chain's CDR3 is CASTLDQGAITEAFF. The CDR3 nucleotides read TGTGCCAGTACCTTGGACCAGGGGGCAATCACTGAAGCTTTCTTT. The V gene is TRBV7-6, the J gene TRBJ1-1, with TRBD1 identical over 8 bases. CDR3 length: 15 residues. The trim removed 9 bases at V and 4 bases at J, leaving 13 bases unmatched. The germline V gene encodes CDR1 SGHVS and CDR2 FNYEAQ.

The chain combines TRBV18 with TRBJ1-4, with unresolved D. Trimming left V 5 bases short and J 7 bases short, with 20 bases between. CDR1 and CDR2 from the germline V gene are KGHSH and LQKENI. This CDR3 comprises 16 residues. CDR3 in DNA: TGTGCCAGCTCAGCGTCCGTTGGGGTTTCAGGTGAAAAACTGTTTTTT. This sequence encodes CASSASVGVSGEKLFF.

J is TRBJ2-5 and V is TRBV7-3; 14 bases line up with TRBD2. This CDR3 comprises 13 residues. The germline CDR1 and CDR2 sequences are SGHTA and FQGTGA. The V gene end was trimmed by 5 bases and the J gene end by 11 bases; junction bases not matched to a gene: 4. CDR3 residues: CASSPGLAGAQYF. In nucleotides, the CDR3 is TGTGCCAGCAGCCCGGGACTAGCGGGAGCTCAGTACTTC.

The chain employs TRBV2 and TRBJ1-2; 7 nucleotides align to TRBD1. Unmatched junction bases numbered 9, after V lost 6 bases and J lost 2 bases. This CDR3 has 15 amino acids. Germline V gene lookup returns CDR1 SNHLY and CDR2 FYNNEI. CDR3 residues: CASREDRPNNYGYTF. As DNA, the CDR3 is TGTGCCAGCAGAGAGGACAGGCCAAACAACTATGGCTACACCTTC.

The chain joins TRBV27 to TRBJ2-3; D possibly corresponds to TRBD2 (6 bases). CDR3 length equals 15 residues. Germline loops: CDR1 MNHEY, CDR2 SMNVEV (reference sequence). Trimming cost V 5 bases and J 3 bases, with 15 bases left between them. CDR3 sequence (DNA): TGTGCCAGCAGTCCCTTGGGCGGGACTACAGATACGCAGTATTTT. Its protein product is CASSPLGGTTDTQYF.

V is TRBV30 and J is TRBJ2-5, with TRBD1 as a possible D gene (5 bases). CDR3 length equals 12 residues. V was shortened by 2 bases and J by 7 bases, with 11 bases between the two germline ends. Germline loops: CDR1 GTSNPN, CDR2 SVGIG (reference sequence). The CDR3 sequence: CAWSSGQGTQYF. The CDR3, as DNA: TGTGCCTGGAGTTCGGGTCAGGGGACCCAGTACTTC.

This clone showed up just once. The chain has TRBV7-9 and TRBJ2-7, with TRBD2 as a possible D gene (5 bases). Trimming shortened V by 5 bases and J by 3 bases, and 11 bases separated the two germline ends. Germline V lookup: CDR1 SEHNR, CDR2 FQNEAQ (reference sequence). The CDR3 runs 13 residues. The chain's CDR3 is CASSPAAGYEQYF. The CDR3 DNA sequence: TGTGCCAGCAGCCCCGCGGCGGGCTACGAGCAGTACTTC.

The gene calls are TRBV5-5 and TRBJ2-5; 8 bases agree with TRBD1. CDR3 size: 15 residues. J lost 4 bases, V lost 0 bases, and 5 bases had no gene match. Germline V CDR1 and CDR2: SGHKS, YYEKEE (reference sequence). CDR3 in DNA: TGTGCCAGCAGCTTGGGAGACAGGGGAGGAGAGACCCAGTACTTC. This encodes CASSLGDRGGETQYF. Full variable domain (outside the CDR3, taken from reference TRBV5-5 and TRBJ2-5): DAGVTQSPTHLIKTRGQQVTLRCSPISGHKSVSWYQQVLGQGPQFIFQYYEKEERGRGNFPDRFSARQFPNYSSELNVNALLLGDSALYLCASSLGDRGGETQYFGPGTRLLVL.

Here the CDR3 reads CASEANYGYTF. The CDR3 nucleotides read TGTGCCAGCGAAGCTAACTATGGCTACACCTTC. J is TRBJ1-2 and V is TRBV11-2; no clear D. This CDR3 spans 11 amino acids. Per germline, CDR1 SGHAT and CDR2 FQNNGV. Trimming took 8 bases from V and 0 from J, leaving 4 bases between them. The whole variable domain, filled in from reference TRBV11-2 and TRBJ1-2, reads EAGVAQSPRYKIIEKRQSVAFWCNPISGHATLYWYQQILGQGPKLLIQFQNNGVVDDSQLPKDRFSAERLKGVDSTLKIQPAKLEDSAVYLCASEANYGYTFGSGTRLTVV.

The chain links TRBV12-3 or TRBV12-4 to TRBJ2-1; weak D call: TRBD1 (5 bases). The germline V and J ends were trimmed by 4 bases and 7 bases, with 5 bases remaining between them. This CDR3 region has 11 residues. As DNA, the CDR3 is TGTGCCAGCAGTTACAGGAATGAGCAGTTCTTC. Amino acids: CASSYRNEQFF.

The rearrangement uses TRBV9 and TRBJ2-3; 7 nucleotides match TRBD2. Germline CDR1 SGDLS, CDR2 YYNGEE. J gave up 2 bases and V 1 base, and 13 bases lay outside the gene matches. This CDR3 region has 18 residues. The CDR3 sequence is CASSVTYRDYTSTDTQYF. The CDR3 nucleotides read TGTGCCAGCAGCGTAACGTATCGGGACTATACCTCCACAGATACGCAGTATTTT.

The chain links TRBV19 to TRBJ1-2, with 8 nucleotides matching TRBD1. V lost 8 bases and J lost 1; bases outside the gene matches: 12. Germline CDR1 reads LNHDA; CDR2 reads SQIVND (reference sequence). CDR3 length: 16 residues. CDR3 protein: CASQNTGGNYNYGYTF. DNA of the CDR3: TGTGCCAGTCAAAATACAGGGGGAAATTATAACTATGGCTACACCTTC.

V gene TRBV4-1 combines with J gene TRBJ1-4; TRBD1 might be the D (5 bases). Germline CDR1 reads MGHRA; CDR2 reads YSYEKL. The CDR3 contains 15 residues. V was trimmed by 4 bases and J by 2 bases, leaving 11 bases between them. The CDR3 region is CASSRSGTTNEKLFF. The CDR3 nucleotides are TGCGCCAGCAGCCGTTCCGGGACTACTAATGAAAAACTGTTTTTT.

The V gene is TRBV7-9, the J gene TRBJ1-2, with D unresolved. CDR1 SEHNR and CDR2 FQNEAQ come from the germline V gene (reference sequence). The CDR3 is made up of 16 amino acids. V was clipped by 3 bases and J by 4 bases, with 18 bases between them. The CDR3 sequence is CASSLWRGRSIYGYTF. CDR3 DNA sequence: TGTGCCAGCAGCTTGTGGCGTGGCAGGTCCATCTATGGCTACACCTTC.

In nucleotides, the CDR3 is TGCGCCAGCAGCCAAGATCTGGATTCCTACAATGAGCAGTTCTTC. This encodes CASSQDLDSYNEQFF. The rearrangement uses TRBV4-1 and TRBJ2-1; D is unclear. CDR1 is MGHRA and CDR2 is YSYEKL in the germline V gene. The CDR3 totals 15 residues. The V gene lost 0 bases and the J gene lost 1 base, with 7 bases spanning the gap.

V gene TRBV29-1 combines with J gene TRBJ1-4, with 8 positions matching TRBD1. V was clipped by 4 bases and J by 6 bases; unmatched bases: 7. CDR3 length: 14 residues. Looked up from germline, CDR1 is SQVTM and CDR2 is ANQGSEA. The CDR3 DNA reads TGCAGCGTTGCGTGGACAGGGTTAGATGAAAAACTGTTTTTT. Amino acid sequence: CSVAWTGLDEKLFF.

This chain links TRBV2 with TRBJ2-7; 9 bases are a match to TRBD2. The V gene end was trimmed by 5 bases and the J gene end by 4 bases; junction bases not matched to a gene: 3. This CDR3 has 13 residues. CDR1 SNHLY and CDR2 FYNNEI come from the germline V gene. The CDR3 here is CASSPSGGYEQYF. The DNA for the CDR3 is TGTGCCAGCAGTCCCAGCGGGGGGTACGAGCAGTACTTC.

The chain couples TRBV11-3 to TRBJ1-1, with a possible D match to TRBD1 (5 bases). Trimming removed 2 bases at V and 4 bases at J, with 11 bases between. CDR1 and CDR2 from the germline V gene are SGHNT and YENEEA. This CDR3 comprises 14 residues. The CDR3 reads CASSLLGAGTEAFF. The CDR3 DNA is TGTGCCAGCAGCTTACTTGGGGCCGGCACTGAAGCTTTCTTT.

The V gene is TRBV19, the J gene TRBJ2-3; D assignment may be TRBD1 or TRBD2 (5 bases each). Germline CDR1 and CDR2: LNHDA and SQIVND (reference sequence). The CDR3 is 15 residues long. The V end lost 5 bases, the J end lost 2 bases, and 14 bases lay between the germline ends. CDR3 nucleotide sequence: TGTGCCAGTAGTCCCTTGGGACCTACCACAGATACGCAGTATTTT. It translates to CASSPLGPTTDTQYF. The full variable domain, in which reference TRBV19 and TRBJ2-3 provide the parts outside the CDR3, is DGGITQSPKYLFRKEGQNVTLSCEQNLNHDAMYWYRQDPGQGLRLIYYSQIVNDFQKGDIAEGYSVSREKKESFPLTVTSAQKNPTAFYLCASSPLGPTTDTQYFGPGTRLTVL.

V gene TRBV10-2 combines with J gene TRBJ2-7; the D gene is possibly TRBD2 (6 bases). The CDR3 spans 13 residues. V was clipped by 4 bases and J by 3 bases, with 10 bases between them. Germline V gives CDR1 WSHSY, CDR2 SAAADI. The CDR3 here is CASSGGKFYEQYF. DNA for the CDR3: TGCGCCAGCAGTGGCGGGAAATTCTACGAGCAGTACTTC.

This rearrangement joins TRBV28 to TRBJ1-5; D unresolved. Between the trimmed V and J ends, which lost 2 bases and 8 bases, there was a span of 7 bases. The CDR3 covers 12 residues. Germline V gene data show CDR1 as MDHEN and CDR2 as SYDVKM. As DNA, the CDR3 is TGTGCCAGCAGTTTAGCGGGGAAGCCCCAGCATTTT. This codes for CASSLAGKPQHF.

The chain has TRBV6-2 or TRBV6-3 and TRBJ1-2; D ambiguous. The CDR3 spans 12 residues. Trimming stripped 2 bases from V and 2 bases from J, with 3 bases between. Germline CDR1 reads MNHEY; CDR2 reads SVGEGT. The CDR3 reads CASSYPNYGYTF. CDR3 bases: TGTGCCAGCAGTTACCCCAACTATGGCTACACCTTC.

The rearrangement joins TRBV4-1 to TRBJ2-1; 10 bases are a match to TRBD1. CDR3 length: 17 amino acids. Germline lookup yields CDR1 MGHRA and CDR2 YSYEKL. J lost 8 bases, V lost 3 bases, and 13 bases had no gene match. CDR3 sequence reads: CASSHRAGTGVFDEQFF. The CDR3 nucleotides are TGCGCCAGCAGCCATAGAGCCGGGACAGGGGTTTTCGATGAGCAGTTCTTC.

This chain joins TRBV6-5 and TRBJ1-5, with no clear D. The CDR3 runs to 14 residues. Trimming cost V 2 bases and J 1 base, with 6 bases left between them. Germline-derived CDR1 and CDR2 are MNHEY and SVGAGI. The CDR3 reads CASSYARSNQPQHF. The CDR3 DNA sequence: TGTGCCAGCAGTTACGCCAGGAGCAATCAGCCCCAGCATTTT.